This T cell receptor beta chain was recovered during a study of response to subunit inactivated influenza vaccine. TCRdb reprocessed the RT-PCR reads with MiXCR, giving one entry per CDR3 protein. There are approximately 500,000 distinct CDR3 sequences in the sample; approximately 12% occur only once, and about an eighth lies in the top ten. The germline V gene has CDR1 SGHRS and CDR2 YFSETQ. CDR3 length: 15 amino acids. V was trimmed by 4 bases and J by 0 bases, leaving 12 bases between them. Sequenced material: PBMCs from blood, taken 45 days after vaccination. The chain is built from TRBV5-1 and TRBJ2-3; no clear D gene. This receptor was obtained from a man between 45 and 60 years old who received an inactivated influenza vaccine. The CDR3: CASSPADFSTDTQYF. CDR3 bases: TGCGCCAGCAGCCCAGCCGATTTTAGCACAGATACGCAGTATTTT.